A single TCR beta chain is shown here with its context. The method was immunoSEQ multiplex PCR; TCRdb's version includes in-frame clones alone and lacks a portion of them. This table has tens of thousands of clones, around 91% appearing once. The data derive from a study of OX40 agonist ivuxolimab in advanced cancers. Study details: Ivuxolimab was administered intravenously to patients at 0.01 to 10 mg/kg every 2 weeks. Prior anti-PD-1, anti-PD-L1 or anti-CTLA-4 therapy did not bar entry, and roughly 40% had some.

Germline loops: CDR1 SGHTA, CDR2 FQGTGA. CDR3 length: 14 residues. Trimming shortened V by 4 bases and J by 3 bases, and 12 bases separated the two germline ends. This specimen consisted of CD4+ or CD8+ T cells sorted from blood, obtained in a trial of the OX40 agonist ivuxolimab. The receptor was derived from an adult with an advanced solid tumor such as melanoma, head and neck, liver or kidney cancer. The chain is built from TRBV7-3 and TRBJ2-5, with D hard to call. The CDR3 nucleotides are TGTGCCAGCAGCTCCGGACCTGGGGAAGAGACCCAGTACTTC. It is translated as CASSSGPGEETQYF.